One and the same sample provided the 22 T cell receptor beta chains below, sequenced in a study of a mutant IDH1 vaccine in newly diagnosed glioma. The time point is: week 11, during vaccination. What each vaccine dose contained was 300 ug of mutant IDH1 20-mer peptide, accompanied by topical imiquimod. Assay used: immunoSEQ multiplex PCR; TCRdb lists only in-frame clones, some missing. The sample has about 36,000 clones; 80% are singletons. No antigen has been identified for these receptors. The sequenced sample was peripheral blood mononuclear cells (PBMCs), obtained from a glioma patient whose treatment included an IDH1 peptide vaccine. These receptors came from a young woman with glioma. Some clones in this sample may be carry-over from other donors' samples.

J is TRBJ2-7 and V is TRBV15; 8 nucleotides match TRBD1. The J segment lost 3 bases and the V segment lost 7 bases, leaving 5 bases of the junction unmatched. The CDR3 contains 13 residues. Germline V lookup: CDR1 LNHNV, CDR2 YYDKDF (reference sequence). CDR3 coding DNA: TGTGCCACCACCACCGACAGGGGCTACGAGCAGTACTTC. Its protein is CATTTDRGYEQYF.

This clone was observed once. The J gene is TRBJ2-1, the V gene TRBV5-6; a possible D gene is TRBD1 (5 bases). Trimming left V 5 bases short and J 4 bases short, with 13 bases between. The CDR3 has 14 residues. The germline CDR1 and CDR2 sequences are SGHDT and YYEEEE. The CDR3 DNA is TGTGCCAGCAGTCCTAACGACAGATACAATGAGCAGTTCTTC. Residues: CASSPNDRYNEQFF.

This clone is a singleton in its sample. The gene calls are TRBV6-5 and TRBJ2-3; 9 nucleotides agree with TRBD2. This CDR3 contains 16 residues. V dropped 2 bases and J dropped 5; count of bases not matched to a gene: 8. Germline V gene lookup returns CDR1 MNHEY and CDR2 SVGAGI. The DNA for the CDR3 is TGTGCCAGCAGTTACGGGGTAGCGGGAGCTATAGATACGCAGTATTTT. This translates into CASSYGVAGAIDTQYF.

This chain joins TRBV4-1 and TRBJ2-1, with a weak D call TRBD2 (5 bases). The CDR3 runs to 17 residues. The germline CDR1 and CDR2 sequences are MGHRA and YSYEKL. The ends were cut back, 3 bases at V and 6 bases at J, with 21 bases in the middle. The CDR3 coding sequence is TGCGCCAGCAGCCACCCGATCGATGGGGTTCGGGGCAATGAGCAGTTCTTC. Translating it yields CASSHPIDGVRGNEQFF.

CDR3: CAWSGGGSEKLFF. CDR3 DNA: TGTGCCTGGAGCGGGGGGGGGAGTGAAAAACTGTTTTTT. The V call is TRBV30, the J call TRBJ1-4; tentatively, D is TRBD1 (5 bases). Germline V gives CDR1 GTSNPN, CDR2 SVGIG (reference sequence). The CDR3 has 13 residues. V lost 3 bases and J lost 7, with 12 bases in between.

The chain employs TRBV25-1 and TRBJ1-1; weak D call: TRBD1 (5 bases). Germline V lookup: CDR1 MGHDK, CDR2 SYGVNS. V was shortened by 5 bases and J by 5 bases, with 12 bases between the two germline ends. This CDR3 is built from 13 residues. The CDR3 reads CASSTGGGTEAFF. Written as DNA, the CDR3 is TGTGCCAGCAGTACCGGGGGAGGGACTGAAGCTTTCTTT.

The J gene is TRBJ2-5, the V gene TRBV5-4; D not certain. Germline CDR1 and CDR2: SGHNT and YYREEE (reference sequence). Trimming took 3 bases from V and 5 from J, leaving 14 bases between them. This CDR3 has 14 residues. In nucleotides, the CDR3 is TGTGCCAGCAGCTCCGGGTGGAGTGAGGAGACCCAGTACTTC. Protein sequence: CASSSGWSEETQYF.

In DNA form, the CDR3 reads TGTGCCAGTAGTATACGGGACAGGGCTAAGGATACGCAGTATTTT. Translating it yields CASSIRDRAKDTQYF. This chain connects TRBV19 to TRBJ2-3; 9 positions agree with TRBD1. V shed 2 bases and J 6 bases; nucleotides not matched to a gene: 6. Germline V gene lookup returns CDR1 LNHDA and CDR2 SQIVND (reference sequence). This CDR3 is 15 amino acids long.

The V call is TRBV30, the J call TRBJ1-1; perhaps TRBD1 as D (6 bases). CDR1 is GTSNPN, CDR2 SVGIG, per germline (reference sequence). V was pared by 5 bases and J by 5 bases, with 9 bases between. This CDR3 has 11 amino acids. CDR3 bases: TGTGCCTGGGGTCAGGGGACTGAAGCTTTCTTT. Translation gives CAWGQGTEAFF.

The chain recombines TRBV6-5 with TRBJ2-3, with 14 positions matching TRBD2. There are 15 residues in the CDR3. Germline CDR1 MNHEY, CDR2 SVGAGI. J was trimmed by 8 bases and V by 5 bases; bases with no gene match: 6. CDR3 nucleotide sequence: TGTGCCAGCAGTGGGACTAGCGGGAGAAGGGGTACGCAGTATTTT. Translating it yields CASSGTSGRRGTQYF.

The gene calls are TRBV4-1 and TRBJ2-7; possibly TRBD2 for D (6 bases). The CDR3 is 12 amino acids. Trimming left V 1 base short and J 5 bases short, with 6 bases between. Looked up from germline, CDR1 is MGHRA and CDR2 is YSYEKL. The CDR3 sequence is CASSQGGDEQYF. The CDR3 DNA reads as TGCGCCAGCAGCCAAGGGGGGGACGAGCAGTACTTC.

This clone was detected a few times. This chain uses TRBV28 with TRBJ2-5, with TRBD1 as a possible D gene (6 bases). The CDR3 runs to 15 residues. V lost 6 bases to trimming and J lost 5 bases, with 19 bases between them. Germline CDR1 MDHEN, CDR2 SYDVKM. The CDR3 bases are TGTGCCAGCAGCTCGCTATATTTGGGGGCCGAGACCCAGTACTTC. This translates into CASSSLYLGAETQYF.

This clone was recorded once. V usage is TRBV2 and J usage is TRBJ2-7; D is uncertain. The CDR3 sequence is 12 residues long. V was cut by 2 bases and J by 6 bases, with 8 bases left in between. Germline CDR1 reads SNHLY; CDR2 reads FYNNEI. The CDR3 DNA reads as TGTGCCAGCAGTGAACAGGTGGGCGAGCAGTACTTC. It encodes CASSEQVGEQYF.

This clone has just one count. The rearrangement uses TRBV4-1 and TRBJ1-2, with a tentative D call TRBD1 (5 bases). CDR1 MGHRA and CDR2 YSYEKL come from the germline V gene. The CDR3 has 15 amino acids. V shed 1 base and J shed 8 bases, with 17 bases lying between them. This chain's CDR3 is CASSQASGGLTGYTF. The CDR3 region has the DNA TGCGCCAGCAGCCAAGCCTCCGGGGGTCTAACCGGCTACACCTTC.

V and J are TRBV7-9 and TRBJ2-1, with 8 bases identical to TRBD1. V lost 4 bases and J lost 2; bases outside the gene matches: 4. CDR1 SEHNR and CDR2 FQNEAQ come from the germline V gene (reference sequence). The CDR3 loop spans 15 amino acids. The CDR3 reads CASSYDRGAYNEQFF. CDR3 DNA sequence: TGTGCCAGCAGCTATGACAGGGGAGCCTACAATGAGCAGTTCTTC.

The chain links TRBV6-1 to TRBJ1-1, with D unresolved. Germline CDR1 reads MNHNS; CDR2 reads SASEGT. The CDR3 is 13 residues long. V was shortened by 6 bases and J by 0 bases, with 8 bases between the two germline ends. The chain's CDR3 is CASSRVMNTEAFF. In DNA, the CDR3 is TGTGCCAGCAGCCGCGTTATGAACACTGAAGCTTTCTTT.

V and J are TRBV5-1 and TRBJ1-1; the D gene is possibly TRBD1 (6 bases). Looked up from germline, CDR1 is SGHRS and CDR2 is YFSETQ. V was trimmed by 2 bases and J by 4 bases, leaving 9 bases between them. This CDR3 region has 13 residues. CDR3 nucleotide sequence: TGCGCCAGCAGCTTCACAGGGAGCACTGAAGCTTTCTTT. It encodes CASSFTGSTEAFF.

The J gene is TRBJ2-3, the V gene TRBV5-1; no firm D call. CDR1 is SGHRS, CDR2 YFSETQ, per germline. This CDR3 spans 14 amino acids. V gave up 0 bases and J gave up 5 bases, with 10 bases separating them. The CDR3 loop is CASSLVPAVDTQYF. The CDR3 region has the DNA TGCGCCAGCAGCTTGGTGCCTGCGGTAGATACGCAGTATTTT.

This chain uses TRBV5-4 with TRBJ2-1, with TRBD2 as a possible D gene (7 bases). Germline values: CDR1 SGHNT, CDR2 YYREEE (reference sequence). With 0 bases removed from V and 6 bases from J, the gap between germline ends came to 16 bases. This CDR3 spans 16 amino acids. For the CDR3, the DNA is TGTGCCAGCAGCTTGGCGGGCGGGAGCAGGGGCAATGAGCAGTTCTTC. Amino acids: CASSLAGGSRGNEQFF.

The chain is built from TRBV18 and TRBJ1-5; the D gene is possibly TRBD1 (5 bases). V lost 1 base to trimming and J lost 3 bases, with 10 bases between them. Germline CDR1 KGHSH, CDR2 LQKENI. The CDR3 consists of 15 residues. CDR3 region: CASSPRQGFNQPQHF. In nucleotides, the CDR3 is TGTGCCAGCTCACCACGCCAGGGATTCAATCAGCCCCAGCATTTT.

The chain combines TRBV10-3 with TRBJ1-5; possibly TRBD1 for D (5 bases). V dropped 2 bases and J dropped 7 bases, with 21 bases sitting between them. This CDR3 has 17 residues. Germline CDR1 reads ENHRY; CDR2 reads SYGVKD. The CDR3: CAISEAIGGTQMQPQHF. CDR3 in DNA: TGTGCCATCAGTGAGGCGATAGGTGGGACCCAAATGCAGCCCCAGCATTTT.

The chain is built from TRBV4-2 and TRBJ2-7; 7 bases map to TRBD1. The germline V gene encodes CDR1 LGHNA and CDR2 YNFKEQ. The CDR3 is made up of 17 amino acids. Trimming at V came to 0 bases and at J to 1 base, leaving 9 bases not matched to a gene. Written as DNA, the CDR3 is TGTGCCAGCAGCCAAGAATGGGACAGCCTTCCTTCCTACGAGCAGTACTTC. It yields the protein CASSQEWDSLPSYEQYF.